What follows is one T cell receptor beta chain and its context. Its specificity is unknown. Here immunoSEQ multiplex PCR was the method, and the copy in TCRdb shows in-frame clones only, minus some. The sample holds under 1,100,000 clones, around 76% seen once. V lost 6 bases and J lost 6, with 8 bases in between. Germline V lookup: CDR1 DFQATT, CDR2 SNEGSKA (reference sequence). CDR3 length: 10 amino acids. This entry belongs to a study of shared clonotypes between healthy human individuals. The study's findings and limits: Several donors held 4.5% to 5% of naive CD4 clonotypes in common.

The rearrangement uses TRBV20-1 and TRBJ2-5; TRBD2 might be the D (5 bases). The sequencing input was memory CD4+ T cells sorted from blood. Specified subset: CD45RA-negative fraction. This clonotype originated in a man younger than 35 in good health. CDR3 DNA sequence: TGCAGTGCCGGGGATCAGACCCAGTACTTC. This sequence encodes CSAGDQTQYF.